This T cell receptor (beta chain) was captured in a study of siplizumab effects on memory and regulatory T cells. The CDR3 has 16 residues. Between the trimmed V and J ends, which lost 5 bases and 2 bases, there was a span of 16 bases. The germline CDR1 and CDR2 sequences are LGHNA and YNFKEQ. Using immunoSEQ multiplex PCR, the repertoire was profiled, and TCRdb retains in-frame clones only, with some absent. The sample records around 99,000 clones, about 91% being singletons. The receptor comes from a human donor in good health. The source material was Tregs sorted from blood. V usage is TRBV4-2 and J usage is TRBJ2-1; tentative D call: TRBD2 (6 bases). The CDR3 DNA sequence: TGTGCCAGCAGCAGTGCCGGGAGAGGGGCCTACAATGAGCAGTTCTTC. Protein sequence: CASSSAGRGAYNEQFF.